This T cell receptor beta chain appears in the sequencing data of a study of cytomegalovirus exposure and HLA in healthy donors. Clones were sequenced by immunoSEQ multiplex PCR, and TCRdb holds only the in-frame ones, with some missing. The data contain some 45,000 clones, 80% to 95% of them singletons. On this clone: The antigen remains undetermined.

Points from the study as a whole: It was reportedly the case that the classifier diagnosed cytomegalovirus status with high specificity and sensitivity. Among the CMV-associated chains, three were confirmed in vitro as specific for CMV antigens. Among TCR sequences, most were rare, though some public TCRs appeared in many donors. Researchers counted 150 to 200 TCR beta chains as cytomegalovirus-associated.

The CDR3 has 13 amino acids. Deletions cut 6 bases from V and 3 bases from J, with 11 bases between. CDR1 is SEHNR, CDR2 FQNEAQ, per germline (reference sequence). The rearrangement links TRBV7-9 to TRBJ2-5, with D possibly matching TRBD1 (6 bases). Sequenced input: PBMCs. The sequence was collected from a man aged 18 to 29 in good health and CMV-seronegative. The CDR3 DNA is TGTGCCAGCAGTCTAAACAGGGAAGAGACCCAGTACTTC. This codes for CASSLNREETQYF.